A selection of T cell receptor beta chains follows, all from one sample in a study of cytomegalovirus exposure and HLA in healthy donors. Only in-frame clones appear in the TCRdb table, and some are missing; sequencing was by immunoSEQ multiplex PCR. The sample yields around 150,000 clones, almost 80% seen once. The sample taken for sequencing was PBMCs. The receptor set was obtained from a man aged 18 to 30 in good health and CMV-seropositive. CDR3s include the opening cysteine and the closing phenylalanine or tryptophan. D genes are given only for firm matches. Part of the rows lack a size; the others show once, few, many or a class for expanded clones.

d_call: TRBD2; j_call: TRBJ2-1; v_call: TRBV6-1; clone_size: .; cdr3_nt: TGTGCCAGCAGTGAACAGCGGGGCGTTACCTACAATGAGCAGTTCTTC; cdr3_aa: CASSEQRGVTYNEQFF
d_call: TRBD1; j_call: TRBJ2-6; v_call: TRBV9; clone_size: .; cdr3_nt: TGTGCCAGCAGCGCCTCCTCGGACAGGGGAGCTGGGGCCAACGTCCTGACTTTC; cdr3_aa: CASSASSDRGAGANVLTF
d_call: TRBD1; j_call: TRBJ1-2; v_call: TRBV7-9; clone_size: .; cdr3_nt: TGTGCCAGCAGTCCCCCCAACTTACAGGGGAATGGCTACACCTTC; cdr3_aa: CASSPPNLQGNGYTF
d_call: .; j_call: TRBJ2-1; v_call: TRBV28; clone_size: few; cdr3_nt: TGTGCCAGCAGTTTCACAGGGACCAACTACAATGAGCAGTTCTTC; cdr3_aa: CASSFTGTNYNEQFF
d_call: .; j_call: TRBJ2-1; v_call: TRBV5-1; clone_size: .; cdr3_nt: TGCGCCAGCAGCATGACGGGGAATGAGCAGTTCTTC; cdr3_aa: CASSMTGNEQFF
d_call: .; j_call: TRBJ2-1; v_call: TRBV10-3; clone_size: .; cdr3_nt: TGTGCCATTTCTATCCTAGGGGGCAATGAGCAGTTCTTC; cdr3_aa: CAISILGGNEQFF
d_call: .; j_call: TRBJ1-1; v_call: TRBV6-1; clone_size: few; cdr3_nt: TGTGCCAGCAACAAAAACAGGGTTGGCACTGAAGCTTTCTTT; cdr3_aa: CASNKNRVGTEAFF
d_call: TRBD1; j_call: TRBJ2-5; v_call: TRBV11-1; clone_size: .; cdr3_nt: TGTGCCAGCAGCCCCTCAACAGGGGTCCGAGAGACCCAGTACTTC; cdr3_aa: CASSPSTGVRETQYF
d_call: TRBD2; j_call: TRBJ2-1; v_call: TRBV4-1; clone_size: .; cdr3_nt: TGCGCCAGCAGCCCCGTGCGGCTAGCGGAGGCGCAGTTCTTC; cdr3_aa: CASSPVRLAEAQFF
d_call: .; j_call: TRBJ2-7; v_call: TRBV2; clone_size: .; cdr3_nt: TGTGCCAGCACCCAGATCGGGGAGCAGTACTTC; cdr3_aa: CASTQIGEQYF
d_call: .; j_call: TRBJ1-2; v_call: TRBV14; clone_size: few; cdr3_nt: TGTGCCAGCACCAAGAAAAGTAGTTCTGGCTACACCTTC; cdr3_aa: CASTKKSSSGYTF
d_call: .; j_call: TRBJ2-2; v_call: TRBV27; clone_size: .; cdr3_nt: TGTGCCAGCAGTTTAATTACAGGGTTGAGGTTATCTGTCGGGGAGCTGTTTTTT; cdr3_aa: CASSLITGLRLSVGELFF
d_call: TRBD2; j_call: TRBJ2-3; v_call: TRBV2; clone_size: .; cdr3_nt: TGTGCCAGCAGTAAAGGCGGACTAGCGGGAACCACAGATACGCAGTATTTT; cdr3_aa: CASSKGGLAGTTDTQYF
d_call: .; j_call: TRBJ1-2; v_call: TRBV29-1; clone_size: .; cdr3_nt: TGCAGCGTTGATAGCCCCTATGGCTACACCTTC; cdr3_aa: CSVDSPYGYTF
d_call: TRBD1; j_call: TRBJ1-2; v_call: TRBV7-3; clone_size: .; cdr3_nt: TGTGCCAGCAGCCCGGGGCAGGGGGCGCGGGGCTACACCTTC; cdr3_aa: CASSPGQGARGYTF
d_call: .; j_call: TRBJ2-7; v_call: TRBV6-1; clone_size: .; cdr3_nt: TGTGCCAGCAGTGAAAACACAACCCCCTCCTACGAGCAGTACTTC; cdr3_aa: CASSENTTPSYEQYF